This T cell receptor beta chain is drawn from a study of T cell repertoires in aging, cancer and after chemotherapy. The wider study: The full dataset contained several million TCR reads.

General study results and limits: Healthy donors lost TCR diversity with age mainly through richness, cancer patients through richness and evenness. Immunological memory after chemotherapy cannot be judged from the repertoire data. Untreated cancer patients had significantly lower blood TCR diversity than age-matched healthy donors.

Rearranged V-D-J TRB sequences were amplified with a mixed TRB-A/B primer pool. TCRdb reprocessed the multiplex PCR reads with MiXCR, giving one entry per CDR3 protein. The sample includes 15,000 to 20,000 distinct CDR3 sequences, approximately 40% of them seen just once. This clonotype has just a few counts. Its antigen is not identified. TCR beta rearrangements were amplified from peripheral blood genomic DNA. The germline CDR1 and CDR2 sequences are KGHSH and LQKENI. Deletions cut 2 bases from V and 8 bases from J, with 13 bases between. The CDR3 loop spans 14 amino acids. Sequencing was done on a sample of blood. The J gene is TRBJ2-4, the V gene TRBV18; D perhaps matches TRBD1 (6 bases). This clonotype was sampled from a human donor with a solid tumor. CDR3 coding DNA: TGTGCCAGCTCACCAAGACAGGCTTCCGACATTCAGTACTTC. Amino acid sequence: CASSPRQASDIQYF.